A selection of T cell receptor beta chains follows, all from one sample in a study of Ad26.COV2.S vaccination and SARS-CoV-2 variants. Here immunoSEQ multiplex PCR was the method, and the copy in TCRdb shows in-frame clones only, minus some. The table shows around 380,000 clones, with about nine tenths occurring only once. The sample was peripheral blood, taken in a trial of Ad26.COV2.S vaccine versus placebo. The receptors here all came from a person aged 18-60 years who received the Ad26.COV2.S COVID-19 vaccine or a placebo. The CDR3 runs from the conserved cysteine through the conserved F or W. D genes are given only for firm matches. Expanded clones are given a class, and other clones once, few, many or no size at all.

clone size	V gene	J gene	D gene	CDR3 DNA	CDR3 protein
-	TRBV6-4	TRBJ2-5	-	TGTGCCAACCAACATGACAAAGGTGGATTTGGGAAAGAGACCCAGTACTTC	CANQHDKGGFGKETQYF
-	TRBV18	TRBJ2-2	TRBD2	TGTGCCAGCTCACCACTTATACTAGCGGGGGCCCTCACCGGGGAGCTGTTTTTT	CASSPLILAGALTGELFF
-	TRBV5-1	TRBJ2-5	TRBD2	TGCGCCAGCAGCCGCGGACTAGCGGGGGGGATGGGAGAGACCCAGTACTTC	CASSRGLAGGMGETQYF
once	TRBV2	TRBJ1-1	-	TGTGCCAGCAGTGCCAGACAGGCCGTGAACACTGAAGCTTTCTTT	CASSARQAVNTEAFF
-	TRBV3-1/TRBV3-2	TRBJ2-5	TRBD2	TGTGCCAGCAGCCCAAGCGGGGGGGCTCAAGAGACCCAGTACTTC	CASSPSGGAQETQYF
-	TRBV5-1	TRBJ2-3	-	TGCGCCAGCAGCGCTGCAGGGTTTTGGTCAGATACGCAGTATTTT	CASSAAGFWSDTQYF
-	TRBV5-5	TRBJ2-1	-	TGTGCCAGCAGCCCTACCGGCTTTGAGCAGTTCTTC	CASSPTGFEQFF
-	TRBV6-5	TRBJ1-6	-	TGTGCCAGCAGTTACGGGGCAGGGTCACCCCTCCACTTT	CASSYGAGSPLHF
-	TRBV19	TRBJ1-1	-	TGTGCCAGTGAAGTTAGAGGGGATCAGGACGCTGAAGCTTTCTTT	CASEVRGDQDAEAFF
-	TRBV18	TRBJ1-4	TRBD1	TGTGCCAGCTCATTCCTAACCGGGACAGGGGACGAAAAACTGTTTTTT	CASSFLTGTGDEKLFF
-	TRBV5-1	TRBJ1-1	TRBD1	TGCGCCAGCAGCTTGCAACAGGGGAAAACTGAAGCTTTCTTT	CASSLQQGKTEAFF
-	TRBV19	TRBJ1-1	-	TGTGCCAGTAGTATAGAAGGGAGACAGACTCTCACGAACACTGAAGCTTTCTTT	CASSIEGRQTLTNTEAFF
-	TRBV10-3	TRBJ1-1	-	TGTGCCATCAGTGACCGGCCCCCACTAGCTTTCTTT	CAISDRPPLAFF
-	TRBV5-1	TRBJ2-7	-	TGCGCCAGCAGCTTGTTTCGGGACAGCGGGAACGAGCAGTACTTC	CASSLFRDSGNEQYF
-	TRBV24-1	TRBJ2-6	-	TGTGCCACCATATCCAGGGGAGATGGGGCCAACGTCCTGACTTTC	CATISRGDGANVLTF
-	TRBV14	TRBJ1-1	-	TGTGCCAGCAGCCAAGGAATGAACACTGAAGCTTTCTTT	CASSQGMNTEAFF
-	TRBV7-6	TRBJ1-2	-	TGTGCCAGCAGCTACCAGGGGTCTACTGGCTACACCTTC	CASSYQGSTGYTF